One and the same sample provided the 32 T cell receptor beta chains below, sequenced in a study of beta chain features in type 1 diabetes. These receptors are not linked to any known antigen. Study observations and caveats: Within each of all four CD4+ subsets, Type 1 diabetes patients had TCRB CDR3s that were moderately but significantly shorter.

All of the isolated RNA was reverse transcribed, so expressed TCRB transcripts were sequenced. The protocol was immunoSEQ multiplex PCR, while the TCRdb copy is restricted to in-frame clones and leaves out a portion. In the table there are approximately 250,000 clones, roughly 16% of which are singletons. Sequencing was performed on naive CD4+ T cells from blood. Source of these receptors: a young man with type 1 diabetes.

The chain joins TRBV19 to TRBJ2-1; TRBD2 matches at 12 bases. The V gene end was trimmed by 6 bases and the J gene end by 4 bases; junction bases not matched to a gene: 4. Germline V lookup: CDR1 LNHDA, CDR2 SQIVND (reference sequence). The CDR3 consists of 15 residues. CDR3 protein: CASSLAGGPYNEQFF. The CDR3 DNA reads TGTGCCAGTAGCCTAGCGGGAGGGCCTTACAATGAGCAGTTCTTC.

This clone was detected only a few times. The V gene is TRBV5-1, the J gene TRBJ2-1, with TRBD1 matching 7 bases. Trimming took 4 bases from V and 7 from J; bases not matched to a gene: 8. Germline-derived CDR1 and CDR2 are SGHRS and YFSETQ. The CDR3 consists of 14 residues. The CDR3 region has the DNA TGCGCCAGCAGCCCTCAGACAGGGAATAATGAGCAGTTCTTC. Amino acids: CASSPQTGNNEQFF.

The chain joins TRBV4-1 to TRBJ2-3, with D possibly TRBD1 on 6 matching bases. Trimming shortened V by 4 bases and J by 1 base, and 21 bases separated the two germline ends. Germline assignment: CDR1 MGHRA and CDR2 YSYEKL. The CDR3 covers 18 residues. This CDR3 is CASSRRIPGQQGTDTQYF. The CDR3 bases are TGCGCCAGCAGCCGGCGGATTCCGGGACAACAGGGCACAGATACGCAGTATTTT.

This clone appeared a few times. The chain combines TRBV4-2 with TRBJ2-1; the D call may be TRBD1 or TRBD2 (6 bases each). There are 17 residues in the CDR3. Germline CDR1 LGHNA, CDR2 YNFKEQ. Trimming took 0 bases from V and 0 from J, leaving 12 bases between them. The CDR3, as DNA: TGTGCCAGCAGCCAAGATCGGGGGCTTGGCTCCTACAATGAGCAGTTCTTC. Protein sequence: CASSQDRGLGSYNEQFF.

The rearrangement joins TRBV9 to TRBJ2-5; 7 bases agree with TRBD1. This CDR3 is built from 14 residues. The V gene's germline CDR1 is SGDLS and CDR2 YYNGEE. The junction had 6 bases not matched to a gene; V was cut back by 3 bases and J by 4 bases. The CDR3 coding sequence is TGTGCCAGCAGCGACCCCAGGGGGACAGAGACCCAGTACTTC. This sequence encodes CASSDPRGTETQYF.

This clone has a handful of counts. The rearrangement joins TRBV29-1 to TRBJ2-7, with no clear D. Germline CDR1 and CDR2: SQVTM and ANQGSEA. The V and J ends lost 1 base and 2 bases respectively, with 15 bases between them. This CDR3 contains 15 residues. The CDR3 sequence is CSVEVRSQATYEQYF. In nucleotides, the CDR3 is TGCAGCGTTGAAGTTAGATCCCAGGCAACCTACGAGCAGTACTTC.

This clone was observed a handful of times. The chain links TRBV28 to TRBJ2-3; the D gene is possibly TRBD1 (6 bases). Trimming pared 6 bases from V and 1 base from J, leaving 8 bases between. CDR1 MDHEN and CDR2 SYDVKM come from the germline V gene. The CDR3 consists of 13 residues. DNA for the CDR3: TGTGCCAGCAGGAGGACAGGCACAGATACGCAGTATTTT. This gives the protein CASRRTGTDTQYF.

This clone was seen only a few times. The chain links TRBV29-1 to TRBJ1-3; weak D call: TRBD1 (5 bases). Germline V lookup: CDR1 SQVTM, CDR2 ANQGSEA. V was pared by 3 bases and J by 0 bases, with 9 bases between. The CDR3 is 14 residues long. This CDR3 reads CSVDRAGSGNTIYF. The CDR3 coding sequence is TGCAGCGTTGACAGGGCAGGCTCTGGAAACACCATATATTTT.

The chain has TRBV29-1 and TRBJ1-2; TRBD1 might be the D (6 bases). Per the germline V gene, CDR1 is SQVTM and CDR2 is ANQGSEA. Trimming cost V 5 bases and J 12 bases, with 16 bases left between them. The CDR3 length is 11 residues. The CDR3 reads CSVRDIEGDTF. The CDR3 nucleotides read TGCAGCGTTCGGGACATTGAGGGAGACACCTTC.

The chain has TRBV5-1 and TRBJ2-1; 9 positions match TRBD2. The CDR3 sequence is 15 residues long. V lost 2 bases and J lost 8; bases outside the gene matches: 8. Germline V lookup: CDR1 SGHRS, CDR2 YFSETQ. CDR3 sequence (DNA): TGCGCCAGCAGCTTTTATAGCGGGAGATCTGATGAGCAGTTCTTC. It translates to CASSFYSGRSDEQFF.

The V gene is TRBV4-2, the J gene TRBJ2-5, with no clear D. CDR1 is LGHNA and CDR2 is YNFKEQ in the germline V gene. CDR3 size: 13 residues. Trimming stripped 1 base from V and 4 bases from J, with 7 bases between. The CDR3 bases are TGTGCCAGCAGCCAAGCTCAAGGAGAGACCCAGTACTTC. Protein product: CASSQAQGETQYF.

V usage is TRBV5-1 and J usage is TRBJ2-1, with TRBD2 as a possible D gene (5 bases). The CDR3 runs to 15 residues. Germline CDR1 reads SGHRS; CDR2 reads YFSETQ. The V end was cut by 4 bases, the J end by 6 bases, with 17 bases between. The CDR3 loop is CASSHLLESGNEQFF. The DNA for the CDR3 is TGCGCCAGCAGCCATCTACTAGAATCGGGCAATGAGCAGTTCTTC.

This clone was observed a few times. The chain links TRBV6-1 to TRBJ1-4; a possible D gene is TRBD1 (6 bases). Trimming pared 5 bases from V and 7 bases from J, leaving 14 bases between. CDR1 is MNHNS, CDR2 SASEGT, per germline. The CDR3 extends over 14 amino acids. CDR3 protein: CASSTRGGSEKLFF. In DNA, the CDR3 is TGTGCCAGCAGTACCAGGGGAGGCAGTGAAAAACTGTTTTTT.

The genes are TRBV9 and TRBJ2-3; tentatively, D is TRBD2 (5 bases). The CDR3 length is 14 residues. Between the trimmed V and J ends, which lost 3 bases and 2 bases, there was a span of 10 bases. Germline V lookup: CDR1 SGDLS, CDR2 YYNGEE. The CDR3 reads CASSAAGFTDTQYF. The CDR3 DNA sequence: TGTGCCAGCAGCGCCGCGGGTTTCACAGATACGCAGTATTTT.

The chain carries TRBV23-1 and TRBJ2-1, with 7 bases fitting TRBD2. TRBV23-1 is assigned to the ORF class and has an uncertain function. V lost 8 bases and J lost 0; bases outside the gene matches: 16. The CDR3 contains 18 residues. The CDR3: CASLRGAAGDLSYNEQFF. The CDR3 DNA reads TGCGCCAGCCTTAGAGGGGCTGCGGGAGACCTCTCCTACAATGAGCAGTTCTTC.

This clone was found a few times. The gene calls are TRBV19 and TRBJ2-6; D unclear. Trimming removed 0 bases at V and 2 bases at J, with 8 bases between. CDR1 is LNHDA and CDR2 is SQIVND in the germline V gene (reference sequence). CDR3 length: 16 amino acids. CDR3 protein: CASSIDRSTGANVLTF. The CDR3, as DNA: TGTGCCAGTAGTATAGACAGAAGCACTGGGGCCAACGTCCTGACTTTC.

Here the CDR3 DNA reads TGTGCCAGCAGTGAATCAACCAAGAACACTGAAGCTTTCTTT. Translation: CASSESTKNTEAFF. The chain uses TRBV25-1 and TRBJ1-1, with D uncertain. This CDR3 spans 14 amino acids. CDR1 and CDR2 from the germline V gene are MGHDK and SYGVNS. Trimming stripped 1 base from V and 1 base from J, with 7 bases between.

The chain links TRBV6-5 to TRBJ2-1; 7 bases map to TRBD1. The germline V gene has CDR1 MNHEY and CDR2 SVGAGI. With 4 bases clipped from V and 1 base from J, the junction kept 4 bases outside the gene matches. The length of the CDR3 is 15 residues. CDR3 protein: CASSFTGDSYNEQFF. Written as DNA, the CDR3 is TGTGCCAGCAGTTTCACAGGGGATTCCTACAATGAGCAGTTCTTC.

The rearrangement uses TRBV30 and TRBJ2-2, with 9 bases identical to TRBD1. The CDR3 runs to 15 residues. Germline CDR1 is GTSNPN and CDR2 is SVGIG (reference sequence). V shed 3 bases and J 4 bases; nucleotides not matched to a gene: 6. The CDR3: CAWSRTGVGTGELFF. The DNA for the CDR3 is TGTGCCTGGAGCCGGACAGGGGTCGGCACCGGGGAGCTGTTTTTT.

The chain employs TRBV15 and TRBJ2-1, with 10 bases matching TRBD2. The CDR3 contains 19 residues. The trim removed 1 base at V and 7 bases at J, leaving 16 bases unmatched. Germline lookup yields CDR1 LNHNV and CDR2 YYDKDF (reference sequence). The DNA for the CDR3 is TGTGCCACCAGCAGAGGCTTAAGGAGCGGGAGGGCCCCAGGTAATGAGCAGTTCTTC. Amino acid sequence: CATSRGLRSGRAPGNEQFF.

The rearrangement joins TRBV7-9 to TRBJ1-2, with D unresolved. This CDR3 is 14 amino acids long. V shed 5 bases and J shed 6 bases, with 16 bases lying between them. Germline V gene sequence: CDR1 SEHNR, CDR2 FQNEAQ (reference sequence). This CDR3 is CASSPSTRVHGYTF. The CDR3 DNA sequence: TGTGCCAGCAGCCCCTCCACCCGGGTGCATGGCTACACCTTC.

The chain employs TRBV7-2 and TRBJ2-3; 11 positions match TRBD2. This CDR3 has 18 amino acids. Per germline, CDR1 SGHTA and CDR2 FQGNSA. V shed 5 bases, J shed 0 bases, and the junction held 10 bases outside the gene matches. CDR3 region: CASSTRGGTSGSTDTQYF. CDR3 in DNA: TGTGCCAGCAGCACCCGGGGAGGGACTAGCGGCAGCACAGATACGCAGTATTTT.

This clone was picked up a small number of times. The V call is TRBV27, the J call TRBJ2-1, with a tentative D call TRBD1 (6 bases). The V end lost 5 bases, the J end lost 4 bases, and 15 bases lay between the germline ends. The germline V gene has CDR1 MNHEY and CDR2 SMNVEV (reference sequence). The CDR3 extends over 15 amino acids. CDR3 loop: CASSPTGLGYNEQFF. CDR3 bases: TGTGCCAGCAGTCCAACAGGGTTGGGATACAATGAGCAGTTCTTC.

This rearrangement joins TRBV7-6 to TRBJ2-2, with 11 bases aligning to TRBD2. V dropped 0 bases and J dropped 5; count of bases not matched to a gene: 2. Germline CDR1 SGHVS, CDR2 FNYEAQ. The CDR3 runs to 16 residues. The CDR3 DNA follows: TGTGCCAGCAGCTTAGCCGGGACTAGCGGAACCGGGGAGCTGTTTTTT. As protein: CASSLAGTSGTGELFF.

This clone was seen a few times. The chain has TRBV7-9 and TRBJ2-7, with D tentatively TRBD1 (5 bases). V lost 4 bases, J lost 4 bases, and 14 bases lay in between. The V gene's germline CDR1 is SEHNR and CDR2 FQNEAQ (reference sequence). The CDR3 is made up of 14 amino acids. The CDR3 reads CASSSAGDRYEQYF. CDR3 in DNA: TGTGCCAGCAGCTCTGCCGGCGACAGATACGAGCAGTACTTC.

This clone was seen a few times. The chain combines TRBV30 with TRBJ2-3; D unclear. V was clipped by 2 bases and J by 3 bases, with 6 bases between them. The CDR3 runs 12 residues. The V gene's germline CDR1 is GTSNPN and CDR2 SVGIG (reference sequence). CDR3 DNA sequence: TGTGCCTGGAGTATTGGGACAGATACGCAGTATTTT. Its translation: CAWSIGTDTQYF.

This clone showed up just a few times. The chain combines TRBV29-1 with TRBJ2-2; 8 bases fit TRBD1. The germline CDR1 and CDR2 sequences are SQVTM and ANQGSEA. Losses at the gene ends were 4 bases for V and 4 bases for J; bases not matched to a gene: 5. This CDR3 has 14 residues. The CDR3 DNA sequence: TGCAGCGTTGCAGGGGGCGGCAGCACCGGGGAGCTGTTTTTT. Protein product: CSVAGGGSTGELFF.

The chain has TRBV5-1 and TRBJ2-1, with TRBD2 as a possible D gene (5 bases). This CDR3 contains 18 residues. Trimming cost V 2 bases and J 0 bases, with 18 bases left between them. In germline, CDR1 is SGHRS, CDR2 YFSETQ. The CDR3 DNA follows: TGCGCCAGCAGCTTAGAGAGGGCCTATAGGAGCTCCTACAATGAGCAGTTCTTC. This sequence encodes CASSLERAYRSSYNEQFF.

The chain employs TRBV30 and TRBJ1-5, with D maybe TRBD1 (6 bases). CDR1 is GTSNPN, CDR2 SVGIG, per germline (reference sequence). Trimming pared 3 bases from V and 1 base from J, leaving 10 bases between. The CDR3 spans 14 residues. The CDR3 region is CAWSRTVSNQPQHF. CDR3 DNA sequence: TGTGCCTGGAGCCGGACAGTGAGCAATCAGCCCCAGCATTTT.

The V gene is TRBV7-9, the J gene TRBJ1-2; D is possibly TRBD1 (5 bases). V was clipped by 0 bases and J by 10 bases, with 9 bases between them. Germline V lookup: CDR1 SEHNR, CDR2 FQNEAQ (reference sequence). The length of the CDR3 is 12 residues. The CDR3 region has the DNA TGTGCCAGCAGCTTAGCGATGACAGACTACACCTTC. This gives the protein CASSLAMTDYTF. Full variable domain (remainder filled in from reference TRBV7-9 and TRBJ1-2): DTGVSQNPRHKITKRGQNVTFRCDPISEHNRLYWYRQTLGQGPEFLTYFQNEAQLEKSRLLSDRFSAERPKGSFSTLEIQRTEQGDSAMYLCASSLAMTDYTFGSGTRLTVV.

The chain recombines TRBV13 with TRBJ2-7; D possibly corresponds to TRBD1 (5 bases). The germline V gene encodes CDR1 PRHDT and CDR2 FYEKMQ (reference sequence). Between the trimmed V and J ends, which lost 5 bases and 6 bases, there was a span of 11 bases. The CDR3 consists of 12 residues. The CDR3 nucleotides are TGTGCCAGCAGCGATCAGGGTAGCGAGCAGTACTTC. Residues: CASSDQGSEQYF.

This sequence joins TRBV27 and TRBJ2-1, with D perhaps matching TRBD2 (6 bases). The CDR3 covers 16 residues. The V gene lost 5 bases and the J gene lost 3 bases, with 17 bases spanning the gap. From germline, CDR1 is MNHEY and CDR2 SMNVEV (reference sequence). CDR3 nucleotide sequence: TGTGCCAGCAGTGAGAGGTCGGCGGGGTACTACAATGAGCAGTTCTTC. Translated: CASSERSAGYYNEQFF.